The 26 T cell receptor beta chains reported below all come from one sample, sequenced in a study of CD8 T cells in ankylosing spondylitis. TCRdb independently ran MiXCR on the 5' RACE reads; one entry per CDR3 protein. The sample includes 25,000 to 35,000 distinct CDR3 sequences, roughly 33% seen only once; the top ten take about 48%. Source material: synovial fluid, either unsorted or a sorted T cell fraction (not recorded which). The receptors were gathered from a male donor with ankylosing spondylitis.

The chain has TRBV19 and TRBJ2-1, with D unresolved. Germline V gene lookup returns CDR1 LNHDA and CDR2 SQIVND (reference sequence). The CDR3 loop spans 17 amino acids. Trimming left V 5 bases short and J 0 bases short, with 17 bases between. The CDR3 DNA follows: TGTGCCAGTAGTTGGATTGAGTCATCCCGCTCCTACAATGAGCAGTTCTTC. It codes for CASSWIESSRSYNEQFF.

This chain joins TRBV2 and TRBJ2-1; 8 bases fit TRBD2. Germline loops: CDR1 SNHLY, CDR2 FYNNEI. After removal of 4 bases from V and 3 bases from J, the junction contained 8 bases not matched to a gene. The CDR3 is made up of 16 amino acids. CDR3 amino acids: CASSVATGGFYNEQFF. CDR3 coding DNA: TGTGCCAGCAGTGTAGCAACGGGAGGGTTCTACAATGAGCAGTTCTTC. Drawing the rest from reference TRBV2 and TRBJ2-1, the complete variable domain is EPEVTQTPSHQVTQMGQEVILRCVPISNHLYFYWYRQILGQKVEFLVSFYNNEISEKSEIFDDQFSVERPDGSNFTLKIRSTKLEDSAMYFCASSVATGGFYNEQFFGPGTRLTVL.

This chain links TRBV14 with TRBJ1-1; D is possibly TRBD1 (5 bases). CDR3 length equals 12 residues. The germline V gene has CDR1 SGHDN and CDR2 FVKESK. Trimming removed 6 bases from V and 12 bases from J, with 17 bases in between. CDR3 region: CASSERVQGTFF. CDR3 DNA sequence: TGTGCCAGCAGTGAAAGAGTCCAGGGAACTTTCTTT.

The rearrangement joins TRBV5-1 to TRBJ2-7; perhaps TRBD1 as D (5 bases). Germline V CDR1 and CDR2: SGHRS, YFSETQ. The CDR3 covers 14 residues. Trimming pared 3 bases from V and 0 bases from J, leaving 10 bases between. Here the CDR3 DNA reads TGCGCCAGCAGCTCTGAGACAGACTCCTACGAGCAGTACTTC. Its protein is CASSSETDSYEQYF.

This clonotype has just a few counts. The chain uses TRBV19 and TRBJ2-2, with D maybe TRBD1 (7 bases). The CDR3 has 15 amino acids. Deletions cut 5 bases from V and 4 bases from J, with 14 bases between. Germline lookup yields CDR1 LNHDA and CDR2 SQIVND (reference sequence). The CDR3 DNA reads TGTGCCAGTAGTCCCGCAGGGGGGAGCACCGGGGAGCTGTTTTTT. This gives the protein CASSPAGGSTGELFF.

By share, this clonotype counts as medium-sized (0.01 to 0.1%). The V and J genes are TRBV9 and TRBJ2-3, with D possibly TRBD2 on 6 matching bases. Germline CDR1 SGDLS, CDR2 YYNGEE. CDR3 length: 15 residues. Trimming stripped 0 bases from V and 5 bases from J, with 13 bases between. Written as DNA, the CDR3 is TGTGCCAGCAGCGTAGTACGATCAGCGGGAGATACGCAGTATTTT. The encoded protein is CASSVVRSAGDTQYF. Based on the CDR3 plus reference TRBV9 and TRBJ2-3, the full variable domain is DSGVTQTPKHLITATGQRVTLRCSPRSGDLSVYWYQQSLDQGLQFLIQYYNGEERAKGNILERFSAQQFPDLHSELNLSSLELGDSALYFCASSVVRSAGDTQYFGPGTRLTVL.

The gene calls are TRBV15 and TRBJ2-1; D perhaps matches TRBD1 (5 bases). CDR3 length equals 15 residues. V lost 3 bases to trimming and J lost 8 bases, with 17 bases between them. Germline CDR1 reads LNHNV; CDR2 reads YYDKDF (reference sequence). This chain's CDR3 is CATSRTFGQGDEQFF. The CDR3 bases are TGTGCCACCAGCAGGACCTTCGGGCAGGGCGATGAGCAGTTCTTC.

The chain carries TRBV13 and TRBJ1-2; D remains unclear. The CDR3 has 16 amino acids. V was trimmed by 2 bases and J by 3 bases, leaving 16 bases between them. In germline, CDR1 is PRHDT, CDR2 FYEKMQ (reference sequence). This chain's CDR3 is CASSLSPGDKDYGYTF. Here the CDR3 DNA reads TGTGCCAGCAGCTTATCCCCAGGAGACAAGGACTATGGCTACACCTTC.

Comment on this clonotype: Possible read error: a much larger clone is one base away. J is TRBJ1-5 and V is TRBV19; a possible D gene is TRBD1 (6 bases). This CDR3 region has 14 residues. The germline V and J ends were trimmed by 7 bases and 5 bases, with 15 bases remaining between them. Germline V gene data show CDR1 as LNHDA and CDR2 as SQIVND (reference sequence). CDR3 region: CASNGDRSDQPQHF. Written as DNA, the CDR3 is TGTGCCAGTAATGGCGACAGGTCAGATCAGCCCCAGCATTTT.

This clonotype showed up many times. This chain connects TRBV12-3 or TRBV12-4 to TRBJ1-5; 9 positions agree with TRBD1. The CDR3 is 17 amino acids. After removal of 4 bases from V and 1 base from J, the junction contained 8 bases not matched to a gene. The CDR3 region has the DNA TGTGCCAGCAGTTACCTACAGGGGGCCGGGAGCAATCAGCCCCAGCATTTT. It specifies CASSYLQGAGSNQPQHF.

This clonotype appeared many times. The chain couples TRBV6-1 to TRBJ2-7; maybe TRBD1 (6 bases). CDR3 length: 16 residues. Germline V gene sequence: CDR1 MNHNS, CDR2 SASEGT. V was trimmed by 6 bases and J by 0 bases, leaving 18 bases between them. Written as DNA, the CDR3 is TGTGCCAGCAGCGCCCGAGCAAGGGGGATCTCCTACGAGCAGTACGTC. It yields the protein CASSARARGISYEQYV.

The chain has TRBV10-2 and TRBJ2-2; the D call may be TRBD1 or TRBD2 (5 bases each). V lost 8 bases, J lost 7 bases, and 8 bases lay in between. The CDR3 consists of 11 residues. Germline loops: CDR1 WSHSY, CDR2 SAAADI. CDR3 in DNA: TGCGCCAGCGAGGGGAACGGGGAGCTGTTTTTT. Translated: CASEGNGELFF.

The chain recombines TRBV19 with TRBJ2-5; D is undetermined. Looked up from germline, CDR1 is LNHDA and CDR2 is SQIVND (reference sequence). V lost 1 base to trimming and J lost 5 bases, with 8 bases between them. CDR3 size: 13 residues. This CDR3 reads CASSIAGVETQYF. The CDR3 DNA sequence: TGTGCCAGTAGTATAGCTGGGGTGGAGACCCAGTACTTC.

This clonotype was detected only a few times. The chain joins TRBV13 to TRBJ2-5; D is ambiguous. This CDR3 has 15 residues. Per germline, CDR1 PRHDT and CDR2 FYEKMQ (reference sequence). With 5 bases removed from V and 2 bases from J, the gap between germline ends came to 15 bases. The CDR3 sequence is CASSPSPQVQETQYF. Written as DNA, the CDR3 is TGTGCCAGCAGCCCTTCTCCTCAGGTGCAAGAGACCCAGTACTTC.

The chain has TRBV5-6 and TRBJ2-6, with D unclear. In germline, CDR1 is SGHDT, CDR2 YYEEEE. This CDR3 region has 18 residues. The ends were cut back, 4 bases at V and 0 bases at J, with 17 bases in the middle. CDR3 sequence reads: CASSPVGLTYSGANVLTF. In DNA, the CDR3 is TGTGCCAGCAGCCCGGTTGGGCTTACCTACTCTGGGGCCAACGTCCTGACTTTC.

The chain has TRBV6-4 and TRBJ2-3; D gene unclear. The CDR3 sequence is 13 residues long. V was pared by 0 bases and J by 3 bases, with 4 bases between. CDR1 and CDR2 (germline): MRHNA, SNTAGT. The CDR3 coding sequence is TGTGCCAGCAGTGACTCTGAGACAGATACGCAGTATTTT. Amino acids: CASSDSETDTQYF.

This chain connects TRBV13 to TRBJ2-7; D uncertain. This CDR3 has 12 residues. V lost 0 bases and J 5 bases, leaving 5 bases between the germline ends. Germline assignment: CDR1 PRHDT and CDR2 FYEKMQ (reference sequence). The CDR3 here is CASSLGSNEQYF. In DNA form, the CDR3 reads TGTGCCAGCAGCTTAGGCAGTAACGAGCAGTACTTC.

The rearrangement links TRBV21-1 to TRBJ1-6; the DNA was not compared with TRBD1, the D call given in the table. TRBV21-1 is deemed a pseudogene. The CDR3 sequence is 15 residues long. CDR3 sequence: CASSVPGQGVSPLHF. The CDR3 region has the DNA TGTGCCAGCAGCGTACCGGGACAGGGGGTTTCACCCCTCCACTTT.

This clonotype occurred many times. The rearrangement joins TRBV3-1 to TRBJ2-1, with TRBD2 identical over 7 bases. This CDR3 has 17 amino acids. The V segment lost 5 bases and the J segment 0 bases; nucleotides outside the gene matches: 10. Germline V CDR1 and CDR2: LGHDT, YNNKEL (reference sequence). The CDR3 sequence: CASSSRNLADSYNEQFF. In nucleotides, the CDR3 is TGTGCCAGCAGCTCAAGGAACCTAGCGGACTCCTACAATGAGCAGTTCTTC.

This clonotype was counted at least ten times. This chain links TRBV6-1 with TRBJ2-2; D is unclear. CDR1 is MNHNS, CDR2 SASEGT, per germline. Trimming cost V 2 bases and J 3 bases, with 13 bases left between them. There are 16 residues in the CDR3. The CDR3 here is CASSELRGTHTGELFF. In DNA, the CDR3 is TGTGCCAGCAGTGAACTGCGCGGTACCCACACCGGGGAGCTGTTTTTT.

This clonotype was counted only a few times. Here the CDR3 reads CASSLWNVGTDTQYF. The DNA for the CDR3 is TGTGCCAGCAGCTTATGGAATGTAGGCACAGATACGCAGTATTTT. V and J are TRBV7-9 and TRBJ2-3; D is unclear. This CDR3 is 15 amino acids long. V was shortened by 2 bases and J by 1 base, with 10 bases between the two germline ends. Germline lookup yields CDR1 SEHNR and CDR2 FQNEAQ (reference sequence).

This clonotype has just a few counts. The V call is TRBV24-1, the J call TRBJ2-1; D is possibly TRBD2 (5 bases). CDR1 KGHDR and CDR2 SFDVKD come from the germline V gene. This CDR3 comprises 13 residues. V lost 5 bases to trimming and J lost 6 bases, with 10 bases between them. In DNA, the CDR3 is TGTGCCACCAGTGTGGGTCTAGCCAATGAGCAGTTCTTC. This encodes CATSVGLANEQFF.

This clonotype was observed a handful of times. The rearrangement joins TRBV5-4 to TRBJ2-7, with 8 bases aligning to TRBD2. Germline assignment: CDR1 SGHNT and CDR2 YYREEE (reference sequence). Germline trimming cut 7 bases from V and 6 bases from J; bases unmatched to any gene: 9. The CDR3 extends over 13 amino acids. CDR3 coding DNA: TGTGCCAGCTCACCGGGACTAGATGTCGAGCAGTACGTC. It encodes CASSPGLDVEQYV.

The gene calls are TRBV5-1 and TRBJ1-1; a possible D gene is TRBD1 (5 bases). Germline loops: CDR1 SGHRS, CDR2 YFSETQ. Trimming removed 4 bases at V and 0 bases at J, with 13 bases between. The CDR3 is 15 residues long. CDR3: CASSPRQYMNTEAFF. The DNA of the CDR3 is TGCGCCAGCAGCCCTAGACAGTACATGAACACTGAAGCTTTCTTT.

This clonotype occurred a few times. The CDR3 loop is CASSAGTPTEAFF. As DNA, the CDR3 is TGTGCCAGCAGCGCCGGGACGCCCACTGAAGCTTTCTTT. The chain has TRBV9 and TRBJ1-1, with D possibly matching TRBD1 (5 bases). V lost 3 bases and J 4 bases, leaving 10 bases between the germline ends. CDR1 is SGDLS and CDR2 is YYNGEE in the germline V gene. This CDR3 has 13 residues.

This clonotype has a count of ten or more. This rearrangement joins TRBV5-1 to TRBJ2-1; weak D call: TRBD2 (5 bases). V dropped 0 bases and J dropped 3 bases, with 10 bases sitting between them. Per the germline V gene, CDR1 is SGHRS and CDR2 is YFSETQ. The CDR3 is 15 residues long. The CDR3 nucleotides read TGCGCCAGCAGCTTGGAGGGCGGACTCTACAATGAGCAGTTCTTC. Encoded protein: CASSLEGGLYNEQFF.